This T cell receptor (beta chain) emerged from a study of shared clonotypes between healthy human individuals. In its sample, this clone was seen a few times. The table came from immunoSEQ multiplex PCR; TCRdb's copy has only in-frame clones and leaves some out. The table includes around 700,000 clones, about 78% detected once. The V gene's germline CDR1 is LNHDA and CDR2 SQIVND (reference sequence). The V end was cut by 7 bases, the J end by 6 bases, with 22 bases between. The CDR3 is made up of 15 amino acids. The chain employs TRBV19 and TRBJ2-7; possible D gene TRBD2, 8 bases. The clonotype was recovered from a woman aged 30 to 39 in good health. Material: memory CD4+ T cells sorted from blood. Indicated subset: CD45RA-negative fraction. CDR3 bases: TGTGCCAGTACCTCGACAGGGAGCGGGAGTTCCGAGCAGTACTTC. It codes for CASTSTGSGSSEQYF.